Shown below are 27 T cell receptor beta chains from a single sample sequenced in a study of T cells in localized non-small cell lung cancer. Assay used: immunoSEQ multiplex PCR; TCRdb lists only in-frame clones, some missing. The sample holds about 24,000 clones; roughly 84% are singletons and the top ten take roughly 4.8%. The specimen was PBMCs, collected before any cancer treatment. The receptor source for this set is a man between 40 and 69 years old with stage II lung adenocarcinoma.

The rearrangement uses TRBV28 and TRBJ1-1; 7 bases line up with TRBD1. The CDR3 extends over 15 amino acids. Germline loops: CDR1 MDHEN, CDR2 SYDVKM. The ends lost 3 bases at V and 10 bases at J; junction bases unmatched: 14. The CDR3 DNA sequence: TGTGCCAGCAGTTTCAGGGATAACAGGGGTCGACGAGCTTTCTTT. Encoded protein: CASSFRDNRGRRAFF.

For the CDR3, the DNA is TGTGCCAGCAGCCTCCGGGGGGGGATTGGTAACATTCAGTACTTC. This encodes CASSLRGGIGNIQYF. The chain recombines TRBV7-2 with TRBJ2-4, with 8 bases that match TRBD2. Trimming at V came to 5 bases and at J to 7 bases, leaving 10 bases not matched to a gene. The V gene's germline CDR1 is SGHTA and CDR2 FQGNSA. The CDR3 is 15 amino acids.

This chain connects TRBV2 to TRBJ1-1; D is unresolved. V lost 0 bases and J lost 6, with 23 bases in between. The germline gives CDR1 SNHLY, CDR2 FYNNEI. This CDR3 has 18 amino acids. The CDR3 sequence: CASSEARAGGQLSPEAFF. CDR3 in DNA: TGTGCCAGCAGTGAAGCAAGGGCAGGAGGGCAATTAAGTCCTGAAGCTTTCTTT.

The chain combines TRBV5-1 with TRBJ2-1, with 8 bases identical to TRBD1. The CDR3 contains 15 residues. V was pared by 5 bases and J by 8 bases, with 12 bases of the junction left unmatched. Looked up from germline, CDR1 is SGHRS and CDR2 is YFSETQ. CDR3 in DNA: TGCGCCAGCAGGCAAAACAGGGGGGCCAGCGATGAGCAGTTCTTC. Translating it yields CASRQNRGASDEQFF.

CDR3 loop: CAISPTRGADTQYF. The CDR3, as DNA: TGTGCCATCAGCCCGACGAGGGGCGCAGATACGCAGTATTTT. V and J are TRBV10-3 and TRBJ2-3; D is possibly TRBD1 or TRBD2 (5 bases each). Per germline, CDR1 ENHRY and CDR2 SYGVKD. This CDR3 is 14 amino acids long. V dropped 6 bases and J dropped 4 bases, with 14 bases sitting between them.

This rearrangement joins TRBV5-1 to TRBJ1-4; TRBD1 is a possible D gene (5 bases). Germline assignment: CDR1 SGHRS and CDR2 YFSETQ. The ends were cut back, 3 bases at V and 3 bases at J, with 9 bases in the middle. The CDR3 length is 14 residues. Here the CDR3 reads CASSSGWSNEKLFF. The DNA for the CDR3 is TGCGCCAGCAGCTCAGGGTGGTCTAATGAAAAACTGTTTTTT.

The V and J genes are TRBV30 and TRBJ1-6, with TRBD1 identical over 9 bases. V trimming: 0 bases; J trimming: 7 bases; junction bases outside the gene matches: 4. Germline assignment: CDR1 GTSNPN and CDR2 SVGIG (reference sequence). The CDR3 extends over 15 amino acids. DNA of the CDR3: TGTGCCTGGAGTGTATGGGACAGGGCCAATTCACCCCTCCACTTT. Its translation: CAWSVWDRANSPLHF. The full variable domain, with the rest looked up from reference TRBV30 and TRBJ1-6, is SQTIHQWPATLVQPVGSPLSLECTVEGTSNPNLYWYRQAAGRGLQLLFYSVGIGQISSEVPQNLSASRPQDRQFILSSKKLLLSDSGFYLCAWSVWDRANSPLHFGNGTRLTVT.

The gene calls are TRBV5-1 and TRBJ2-6; TRBD1 agrees at 8 bases. This CDR3 comprises 18 residues. Germline values: CDR1 SGHRS, CDR2 YFSETQ. The J segment lost 1 base and the V segment lost 0 bases, leaving 6 bases of the junction unmatched. CDR3 residues: CASSLGGTGRSGANVLTF. CDR3 in DNA: TGCGCCAGCAGCTTGGGCGGGACAGGACGGTCTGGGGCCAACGTCCTGACTTTC. Variable domain in full (rest from reference TRBV5-1 and TRBJ2-6): KAGVTQTPRYLIKTRGQQVTLSCSPISGHRSVSWYQQTPGQGLQFLFEYFSETQRNKGNFPGRFSGRQFSNSRSEMNVSTLELGDSALYLCASSLGGTGRSGANVLTFGAGSRLTVL.

This chain joins TRBV4-2 and TRBJ2-6; perhaps TRBD1 as D (6 bases). The CDR3 is made up of 19 amino acids. CDR1 and CDR2 (germline): LGHNA, YNFKEQ. The germline V and J ends were trimmed by 4 bases and 2 bases, with 21 bases remaining between them. CDR3 loop: CASSLDGTGKSPGANVLTF. The CDR3 bases are TGTGCCAGCAGCCTAGATGGCACAGGGAAGTCTCCTGGGGCCAACGTCCTGACTTTC.

The chain links TRBV5-4 to TRBJ2-7; 9 nucleotides match TRBD1. CDR1 and CDR2 (germline): SGHNT, YYREEE (reference sequence). Trimming at V came to 4 bases and at J to 0 bases, leaving 5 bases not matched to a gene. The CDR3 length is 15 residues. For the CDR3, the DNA is TGTGCCAGCAGCCCAGGACAGGGGTACTCCTACGAGCAGTACTTC. Residues: CASSPGQGYSYEQYF.

The chain uses TRBV4-3 and TRBJ2-1; D ambiguous. Germline V CDR1 and CDR2: LGHNA, YSLEER. V was pared by 0 bases and J by 3 bases, with 9 bases between. There are 15 residues in the CDR3. CDR3 DNA: TGCGCCAGCAGCCAAGATAGAGTAGTCTACAATGAGCAGTTCTTC. Translating gives CASSQDRVVYNEQFF.

This sequence joins TRBV4-1 and TRBJ2-1; TRBD2 matches 13 bases. This CDR3 is 16 amino acids long. Trimming removed 5 bases from V and 2 bases from J; junction bases left unmatched: 3. Per the germline V gene, CDR1 is MGHRA and CDR2 is YSYEKL. This chain's CDR3 is CASSWGTSGAYNEQFF. CDR3 sequence (DNA): TGCGCCAGCAGCTGGGGGACTAGCGGGGCCTACAATGAGCAGTTCTTC.

This clone was seen only a few times. This chain links TRBV6-1 with TRBJ1-2; D unresolved. V was shortened by 3 bases and J by 3 bases, with 11 bases between the two germline ends. The CDR3 loop spans 14 amino acids. Germline V gene sequence: CDR1 MNHNS, CDR2 SASEGT. CDR3: CASSERGNDYGYTF. For the CDR3, the DNA is TGTGCCAGCAGTGAGCGGGGAAACGACTATGGCTACACCTTC.

This chain connects TRBV18 to TRBJ1-2; TRBD1 matches 7 bases. The CDR3 runs to 17 residues. Germline assignment: CDR1 KGHSH and CDR2 LQKENI. V lost 3 bases to trimming and J lost 4 bases; unmatched junction nucleotides: 14. The CDR3 DNA sequence: TGTGCCAGCTCACCGACGGGAAATCCGACAGGGCTCTATGGCTACACCTTC. Translating gives CASSPTGNPTGLYGYTF.

V gene TRBV11-2 combines with J gene TRBJ1-1; tentatively, D is TRBD1 (6 bases). Per germline, CDR1 SGHAT and CDR2 FQNNGV. V was cut by 0 bases and J by 11 bases, with 13 bases left in between. This CDR3 has 13 residues. This CDR3 is CASSLEMNREAFF. CDR3 coding DNA: TGTGCCAGCAGCTTAGAAATGAACAGGGAGGCTTTCTTT.

The table lists this clone with a count of one. This chain links TRBV10-3 with TRBJ2-1, with D unclear. V was pared by 7 bases and J by 9 bases, with 16 bases between. This CDR3 is built from 13 residues. CDR1 and CDR2 (germline): ENHRY, SYGVKD. The CDR3 DNA sequence: TGTGCCATCAACCTGGGATTGAATACTGAGCAGTTCTTC. It encodes CAINLGLNTEQFF.

The chain recombines TRBV11-2 with TRBJ2-1, with 9 nucleotides matching TRBD2. The CDR3 is 16 residues long. The germline V gene encodes CDR1 SGHAT and CDR2 FQNNGV. V lost 3 bases to trimming and J lost 2 bases; unmatched junction nucleotides: 5. This CDR3 reads CASSFYSGSAYNEQFF. Here the CDR3 DNA reads TGTGCCAGCAGCTTTTATAGCGGGAGTGCCTACAATGAGCAGTTCTTC.

The sample holds one count of this clone. The J gene is TRBJ2-7, the V gene TRBV27; 14 bases match TRBD2. The germline gives CDR1 MNHEY, CDR2 SMNVEV (reference sequence). V lost 2 bases, J lost 4 bases, and 7 bases stayed unmatched. The CDR3 totals 17 residues. CDR3 nucleotide sequence: TGTGCCAGCAGTTTAATGGGGACTAGCGGGAGTAGATACGAGCAGTACTTC. As protein: CASSLMGTSGSRYEQYF.

The chain links TRBV7-9 to TRBJ1-2; 8 bases fit TRBD1. The CDR3 totals 16 residues. J lost 6 bases, V lost 3 bases, and 12 bases had no gene match. Germline assignment: CDR1 SEHNR and CDR2 FQNEAQ (reference sequence). This CDR3 is CASSLLMDRALDGYTF. The CDR3 DNA is TGTGCCAGCAGCTTGCTAATGGACAGGGCCTTGGATGGCTACACCTTC. The full variable domain, in which reference TRBV7-9 and TRBJ1-2 provide the parts outside the CDR3, is DTGVSQNPRHKITKRGQNVTFRCDPISEHNRLYWYRQTLGQGPEFLTYFQNEAQLEKSRLLSDRFSAERPKGSFSTLEIQRTEQGDSAMYLCASSLLMDRALDGYTFGSGTRLTVV.

The CDR3 DNA follows: TGTGCCAGCAGCTTGGATGGGCAGGGGTATGAAAAACTGTTTTTT. Translation gives CASSLDGQGYEKLFF. The chain uses TRBV5-5 and TRBJ1-4, with D possibly matching TRBD1 (6 bases). Trimming removed 0 bases at V and 6 bases at J, with 12 bases between. The CDR3 has 15 residues. CDR1 is SGHKS, CDR2 YYEKEE, per germline (reference sequence). Together with reference TRBV5-5 and TRBJ1-4, the CDR3 gives the full variable domain: DAGVTQSPTHLIKTRGQQVTLRCSPISGHKSVSWYQQVLGQGPQFIFQYYEKEERGRGNFPDRFSARQFPNYSSELNVNALLLGDSALYLCASSLDGQGYEKLFFGSGTQLSVL.

The chain links TRBV5-1 to TRBJ1-1, with D perhaps TRBD1 (5 bases). Germline CDR1 SGHRS, CDR2 YFSETQ. CDR3 length equals 13 residues. V was shortened by 7 bases and J by 2 bases, with 12 bases between the two germline ends. The CDR3 is CASRIQGNTEAFF. The CDR3 bases are TGCGCCAGCCGCATTCAGGGAAACACTGAAGCTTTCTTT.

Written as DNA, the CDR3 is TGTGCCAGCACAGTAACAGGGGGCGGCGGTGAAAAACTGTTTTTT. The encoded protein is CASTVTGGGGEKLFF. This chain uses TRBV6-1 with TRBJ1-4, with 9 bases lining up with TRBD1. J was trimmed by 7 bases and V by 7 bases; bases with no gene match: 10. Germline lookup yields CDR1 MNHNS and CDR2 SASEGT. The CDR3 extends over 15 amino acids.

The rearrangement links TRBV4-2 to TRBJ2-7; 7 bases agree with TRBD1. J lost 2 bases, V lost 4 bases, and 8 bases had no gene match. CDR3 length: 15 residues. CDR1 and CDR2 from the germline V gene are LGHNA and YNFKEQ. The CDR3 here is CASSPTGDSAYEQYF. CDR3 sequence (DNA): TGTGCCAGCAGCCCAACCGGGGACAGCGCCTACGAGCAGTACTTC.

This chain links TRBV18 with TRBJ2-3, with TRBD1 identical over 7 bases. Germline V gene sequence: CDR1 KGHSH, CDR2 LQKENI. V trimming: 4 bases; J trimming: 6 bases; junction bases outside the gene matches: 7. The CDR3 is 14 residues long. CDR3 in amino acids: CASSHRQGRDTQYF. CDR3 sequence (DNA): TGTGCCAGCTCACATAGACAGGGTAGGGATACGCAGTATTTT.

The chain links TRBV14 to TRBJ2-1; 9 bases map to TRBD2. CDR1 is SGHDN and CDR2 is FVKESK in the germline V gene. This CDR3 is 18 amino acids long. V lost 4 bases and J lost 1; bases outside the gene matches: 11. Here the CDR3 reads CASSPPPGLAHSYNEQFF. For the CDR3, the DNA is TGTGCCAGCAGCCCACCACCCGGACTAGCGCATTCCTACAATGAGCAGTTCTTC.

The rearrangement uses TRBV5-4 and TRBJ1-1, with a weak D call TRBD1 (6 bases). This CDR3 is 13 amino acids long. The germline V and J ends were trimmed by 2 bases and 5 bases, with 10 bases remaining between them. Germline CDR1 and CDR2: SGHNT and YYREEE (reference sequence). For the CDR3, the DNA is TGTGCCAGCAGCTTAGGAGGGGGGACTGAAGCTTTCTTT. It yields the protein CASSLGGGTEAFF. Combining the CDR3 with reference TRBV5-4 and TRBJ1-1 gives the whole variable domain ETGVTQSPTHLIKTRGQQVTLRCSSQSGHNTVSWYQQALGQGPQFIFQYYREEENGRGNFPPRFSGLQFPNYSSELNVNALELDDSALYLCASSLGGGTEAFFGQGTRLTVV.

The chain carries TRBV7-3 and TRBJ1-1; 7 positions agree with TRBD1. Germline values: CDR1 SGHTA, CDR2 FQGTGA. CDR3 length: 14 amino acids. Unmatched junction bases numbered 4, after V lost 0 bases and J lost 6 bases. This CDR3 reads CASSLTRDSAEAFF. The CDR3 nucleotides are TGTGCCAGCAGCTTAACTAGGGACAGTGCTGAAGCTTTCTTT.